One sample yielded the 21 T cell receptor beta chains listed below, sequenced in a study of shared clonotypes between healthy human individuals. The naive CD8 subset, CD45RO-negative cells positively selected for CCR7, excluded terminally differentiated effector memory CD45RA+ cells. Here immunoSEQ multiplex PCR was the method, and the copy in TCRdb shows in-frame clones only, minus some. The data hold 550,000 to 600,000 clones, with 95% to 98% observed a single time. Sequencing was carried out using naive CD8+ T cells sorted from blood. All receptors derive from a man aged 30 to 39 in good health.

V and J are TRBV27 and TRBJ1-5; D not certain. CDR1 and CDR2 from the germline V gene are MNHEY and SMNVEV (reference sequence). This CDR3 comprises 13 residues. V gave up 4 bases and J gave up 5 bases, with 9 bases separating them. The CDR3 loop reads CASSSIGHQPQHF. Here the CDR3 DNA reads TGTGCCAGCAGTTCCATAGGACATCAGCCCCAGCATTTT.

CDR3 sequence: CASSSGLSQYF. The CDR3 nucleotides read TGTGCCAGCAGCTCAGGACTGTCTCAGTACTTC. The chain recombines TRBV11-2 with TRBJ2-4, with TRBD2 as a possible D gene (5 bases). Germline V gene lookup returns CDR1 SGHAT and CDR2 FQNNGV. V shed 4 bases and J shed 12 bases, with 10 bases lying between them. The CDR3 runs 11 residues. Looking up the rest from reference TRBV11-2 and TRBJ2-4 gives the full variable domain: EAGVAQSPRYKIIEKRQSVAFWCNPISGHATLYWYQQILGQGPKLLIQFQNNGVVDDSQLPKDRFSAERLKGVDSTLKIQPAKLEDSAVYLCASSSGLSQYFGAGTRLSVL.

The DNA for the CDR3 is TGTGCCAGCAGCTTACTTGTAGGGTCAGAGACCCAGTACTTC. Translation: CASSLLVGSETQYF. The V gene is TRBV7-8, the J gene TRBJ2-5; unclear D gene. Germline-derived CDR1 and CDR2 are SGHVS and FQNEAQ. Trimming removed 2 bases at V and 4 bases at J, with 11 bases between. The CDR3 is made up of 14 amino acids.

This clone was observed a single time. The chain joins TRBV10-1 to TRBJ1-5, with D uncertain. Germline V gene data show CDR1 as WNHNN and CDR2 as SYGVQD (reference sequence). The germline V and J ends were trimmed by 10 bases and 0 bases, with 16 bases remaining between them. This CDR3 is built from 15 residues. The CDR3, as DNA: TGCGCCACGAGGGAGCAGACTTATAGCAATCAGCCCCAGCATTTT. Protein sequence: CATREQTYSNQPQHF.

This chain connects TRBV4-1 to TRBJ2-7, with D possibly being TRBD1 (6 bases). Germline V gene data show CDR1 as MGHRA and CDR2 as YSYEKL. V was pared by 1 base and J by 9 bases, with 13 bases between. The CDR3 extends over 13 amino acids. The CDR3 DNA reads as TGCGCCAGCAGCCAAGTAGGACAGCACGTGCAGTACTTC. Amino acids: CASSQVGQHVQYF.

The chain couples TRBV28 to TRBJ2-3; TRBD2 is a possible D gene (6 bases). Germline loops: CDR1 MDHEN, CDR2 SYDVKM. This CDR3 has 19 residues. The V and J ends lost 0 bases and 2 bases respectively, with 21 bases between them. CDR3 in amino acids: CASSLWVAEGRTDTDTQYF. The CDR3 bases are TGTGCCAGCAGTTTATGGGTAGCGGAGGGCCGCACAGACACAGATACGCAGTATTTT.

This rearrangement joins TRBV7-9 to TRBJ1-1; no clear D gene. CDR3 length: 11 amino acids. V lost 6 bases, J lost 2 bases, and 4 bases lay in between. Looked up from germline, CDR1 is SEHNR and CDR2 is FQNEAQ (reference sequence). The CDR3 region has the DNA TGTGCCAGCAGACCCAACACTGAAGCTTTCTTT. Translation gives CASRPNTEAFF.

Worth noting for this clone: At the DNA level, this CDR3 is encoded by other sequences in the same sample as well. V gene TRBV5-6 combines with J gene TRBJ2-7, with D tentatively TRBD1 (6 bases). CDR3 length equals 12 residues. Germline CDR1 is SGHDT and CDR2 is YYEEEE. V was pared by 3 bases and J by 3 bases, with 7 bases between. In nucleotides, the CDR3 is TGTGCCAGCAGCTCGGACAGCTACGAGCAGTACTTC. Residues: CASSSDSYEQYF.

The rearrangement links TRBV7-8 to TRBJ1-2, with a tentative D call TRBD1 (5 bases). The CDR3 runs 16 residues. The germline V gene has CDR1 SGHVS and CDR2 FQNEAQ. V was cut by 5 bases and J by 3 bases, with 19 bases left in between. DNA for the CDR3: TGTGCCAGCAGCCCCCCCCCGACAGTACGTGACTATGGCTACACCTTC. Encoded protein: CASSPPPTVRDYGYTF.

The chain links TRBV4-1 to TRBJ2-2; 10 bases map to TRBD1. With 0 bases clipped from V and 0 bases from J, the junction kept 4 bases outside the gene matches. Germline CDR1 MGHRA, CDR2 YSYEKL. The CDR3 covers 18 residues. CDR3 region: CASSQEGQGPANTGELFF. The DNA for the CDR3 is TGCGCCAGCAGCCAAGAGGGACAGGGGCCTGCGAACACCGGGGAGCTGTTTTTT.

The rearrangement links TRBV15 to TRBJ2-1; 8 bases are a match to TRBD1. The CDR3 is 20 amino acids. V lost 1 base, J lost 5 bases, and 19 bases stayed unmatched. CDR1 and CDR2 from the germline V gene are LNHNV and YYDKDF (reference sequence). The CDR3 DNA follows: TGTGCCACCAGCAGAGCCGGCCGGGACAGGCCTCCCACCGGGGACAATGAGCAGTTCTTC. It encodes CATSRAGRDRPPTGDNEQFF.

The chain is built from TRBV5-1 and TRBJ2-7, with D uncertain. Germline V CDR1 and CDR2: SGHRS, YFSETQ. The CDR3 length is 15 residues. The V end lost 0 bases, the J end lost 1 base, and 11 bases lay between the germline ends. CDR3 sequence: CASSLAFHKSYEQYF. Written as DNA, the CDR3 is TGCGCCAGCAGCTTGGCCTTCCACAAGTCCTACGAGCAGTACTTC.

The V call is TRBV29-1, the J call TRBJ2-7; D is possibly TRBD2 (6 bases). There are 14 residues in the CDR3. The ends were cut back, 4 bases at V and 3 bases at J, with 16 bases in the middle. Germline-derived CDR1 and CDR2 are SQVTM and ANQGSEA. The CDR3 DNA is TGCAGCGTTGGGGTGGAGGGTTTCGGCTACGAGCAGTACTTC. Protein: CSVGVEGFGYEQYF.

V is TRBV6-5 and J is TRBJ2-1; D is possibly TRBD1 or TRBD2 (5 bases each). The CDR3 consists of 13 residues. CDR1 MNHEY and CDR2 SVGAGI come from the germline V gene. V was cut by 2 bases and J by 7 bases, with 9 bases left in between. CDR3 bases: TGTGCCAGCAGTTACCCCGAGGGGAATGAGCAGTTCTTC. It codes for CASSYPEGNEQFF.

CDR3 bases: TGTGCCAGCAGTTTCGGGGCACAGAACACTGAAGCTTTCTTT. It specifies CASSFGAQNTEAFF. This chain joins TRBV27 and TRBJ1-1, with D maybe TRBD1 (5 bases). Trimming removed 3 bases from V and 1 base from J, with 9 bases in between. This CDR3 has 14 amino acids. Germline values: CDR1 MNHEY, CDR2 SMNVEV (reference sequence).

This chain links TRBV6-1 with TRBJ2-7; 11 positions agree with TRBD2. CDR3 length: 15 amino acids. Germline CDR1 and CDR2: MNHNS and SASEGT. Trimming at V came to 2 bases and at J to 4 bases, leaving 4 bases not matched to a gene. This chain's CDR3 is CASSEWVAGGYEQYF. CDR3 in DNA: TGTGCCAGCAGTGAATGGGTAGCGGGAGGGTACGAGCAGTACTTC.

This chain joins TRBV7-9 and TRBJ2-7; D unclear. There are 14 residues in the CDR3. Trimming cost V 4 bases and J 0 bases, with 10 bases left between them. Germline CDR1 is SEHNR and CDR2 is FQNEAQ (reference sequence). CDR3 residues: CASSSNRNSYEQYF. The CDR3 DNA is TGTGCCAGCAGCTCAAATAGAAACTCCTACGAGCAGTACTTC.

The J gene is TRBJ2-1, the V gene TRBV9; 9 bases match TRBD2. Looked up from germline, CDR1 is SGDLS and CDR2 is YYNGEE. This CDR3 region has 16 residues. The trim removed 4 bases at V and 7 bases at J, leaving 12 bases unmatched. The CDR3 sequence is CASSPYSGSPGNEQFF. The CDR3, as DNA: TGTGCCAGCAGCCCGTATAGCGGGAGTCCCGGAAATGAGCAGTTCTTC.

The chain uses TRBV7-8 and TRBJ1-1; TRBD1 agrees at 7 bases. This CDR3 spans 13 amino acids. Germline assignment: CDR1 SGHVS and CDR2 FQNEAQ. The V and J ends lost 5 bases and 10 bases, in that order; junction bases with no gene match: 10. CDR3 in amino acids: CASSPWTGQGAFF. The CDR3 nucleotides are TGTGCCAGCAGCCCGTGGACAGGTCAGGGAGCTTTCTTT.

V is TRBV28 and J is TRBJ1-5, with D uncertain. In germline, CDR1 is MDHEN, CDR2 SYDVKM. The CDR3 is 16 amino acids. Trimming left V 5 bases short and J 1 base short, with 15 bases between. CDR3 DNA: TGTGCCAGCAGTCGAACCTTTCTCAGGAGCAATCAGCCCCAGCATTTT. This translates into CASSRTFLRSNQPQHF.

The chain links TRBV11-2 to TRBJ2-1; 11 bases match TRBD2. Germline assignment: CDR1 SGHAT and CDR2 FQNNGV. Trimming took 5 bases from V and 8 from J; bases not matched to a gene: 8. The CDR3 is made up of 15 amino acids. In DNA, the CDR3 is TGTGCCAGCAGCACCGCGACTAGCGGGATACATGAGCAGTTCTTC. Protein: CASSTATSGIHEQFF.